This note documents a single TCR beta chain sequence. This specimen comes from a study of T cell changes during pregnancy in multiple sclerosis. Generated by immunoSEQ multiplex PCR, the TCRdb table keeps only in-frame clones and is missing some. This table holds tens of thousands of clones, roughly 94% found once. From germline, CDR1 is SGHNT and CDR2 YENEEA. The CDR3 runs to 15 residues. The ends were cut back, 1 base at V and 6 bases at J, with 15 bases in the middle. The TCR sequence derives from a female donor with multiple sclerosis, enrolled in a pregnancy study. The chain has TRBV11-3 and TRBJ1-1; unclear D gene. The starting material was peripheral blood, obtained in the third trimester of pregnancy. This CDR3 is CASSLGIGPGAEAFF. The CDR3 nucleotides are TGTGCCAGCAGCTTAGGTATAGGGCCGGGAGCTGAAGCTTTCTTT.